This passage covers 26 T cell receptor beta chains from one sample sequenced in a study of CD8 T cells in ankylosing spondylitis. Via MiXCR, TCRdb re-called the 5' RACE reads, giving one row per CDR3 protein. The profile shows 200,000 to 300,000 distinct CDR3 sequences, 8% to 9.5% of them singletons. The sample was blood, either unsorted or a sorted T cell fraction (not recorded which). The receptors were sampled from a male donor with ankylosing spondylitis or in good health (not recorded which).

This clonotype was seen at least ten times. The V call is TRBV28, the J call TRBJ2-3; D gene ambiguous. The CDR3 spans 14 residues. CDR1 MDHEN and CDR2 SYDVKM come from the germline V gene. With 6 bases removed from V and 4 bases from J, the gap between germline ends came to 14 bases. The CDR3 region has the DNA TGTGCCAGCAGCCTTGGGGTTGGGGCAGATACGCAGTATTTT. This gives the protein CASSLGVGADTQYF.

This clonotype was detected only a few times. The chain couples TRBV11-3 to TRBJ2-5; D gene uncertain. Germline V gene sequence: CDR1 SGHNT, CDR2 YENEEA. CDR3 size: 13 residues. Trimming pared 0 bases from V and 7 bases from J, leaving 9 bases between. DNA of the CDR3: TGTGCCAGCAGCTTAGACCTCGATGGGACCCAGTACTTC. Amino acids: CASSLDLDGTQYF.

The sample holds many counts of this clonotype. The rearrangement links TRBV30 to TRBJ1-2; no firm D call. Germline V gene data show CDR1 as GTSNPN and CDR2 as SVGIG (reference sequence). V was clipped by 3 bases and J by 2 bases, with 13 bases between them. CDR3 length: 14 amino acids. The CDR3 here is CAWRTLTRNYGYTF. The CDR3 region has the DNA TGTGCCTGGAGGACCTTAACAAGGAACTATGGCTACACCTTC.

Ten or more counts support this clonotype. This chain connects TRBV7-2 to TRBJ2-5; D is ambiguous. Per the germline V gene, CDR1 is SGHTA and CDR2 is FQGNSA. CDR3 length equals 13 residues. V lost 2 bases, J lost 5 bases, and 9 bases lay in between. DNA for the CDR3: TGTGCCAGCAGCTTACAAGCGAAGGAGACCCAGTACTTC. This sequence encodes CASSLQAKETQYF.

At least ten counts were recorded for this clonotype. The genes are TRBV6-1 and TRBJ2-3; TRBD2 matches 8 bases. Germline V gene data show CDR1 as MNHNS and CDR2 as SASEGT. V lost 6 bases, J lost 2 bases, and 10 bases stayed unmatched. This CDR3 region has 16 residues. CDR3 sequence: CASSPGTRGPTDTQYF. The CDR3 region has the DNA TGTGCCAGCAGCCCCGGGACTAGGGGCCCCACAGATACGCAGTATTTT.

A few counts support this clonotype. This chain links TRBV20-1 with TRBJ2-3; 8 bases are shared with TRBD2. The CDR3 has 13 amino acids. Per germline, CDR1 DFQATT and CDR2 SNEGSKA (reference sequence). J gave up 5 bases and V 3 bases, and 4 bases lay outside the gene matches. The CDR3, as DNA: TGCAGTGCTAGTAGGCTAGCGGGAGATACGCAGTATTTT. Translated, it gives CSASRLAGDTQYF.

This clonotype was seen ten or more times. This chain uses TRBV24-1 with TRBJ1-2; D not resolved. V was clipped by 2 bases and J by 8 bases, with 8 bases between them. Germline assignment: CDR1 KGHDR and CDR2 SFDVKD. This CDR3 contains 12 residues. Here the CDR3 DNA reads TGTGCCACCAGTGATTCCGACGGAGGCTACACCTTC. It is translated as CATSDSDGGYTF.

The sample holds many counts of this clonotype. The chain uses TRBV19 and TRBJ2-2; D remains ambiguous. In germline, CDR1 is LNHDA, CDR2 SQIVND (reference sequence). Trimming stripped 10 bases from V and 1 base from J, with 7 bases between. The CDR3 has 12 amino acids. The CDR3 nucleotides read TGTGCCAATCTCCGGAACACCGGGGAGCTGTTTTTT. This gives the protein CANLRNTGELFF. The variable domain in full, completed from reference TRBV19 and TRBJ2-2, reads DGGITQSPKYLFRKEGQNVTLSCEQNLNHDAMYWYRQDPGQGLRLIYYSQIVNDFQKGDIAEGYSVSREKKESFPLTVTSAQKNPTAFYLCANLRNTGELFFGEGSRLTVL.

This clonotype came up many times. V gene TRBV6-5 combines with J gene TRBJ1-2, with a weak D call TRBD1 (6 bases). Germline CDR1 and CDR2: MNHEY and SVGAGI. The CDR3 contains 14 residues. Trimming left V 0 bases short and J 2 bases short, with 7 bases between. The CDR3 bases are TGTGCCAGCAGTTACTCGACAGGAAACTATGGCTACACCTTC. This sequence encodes CASSYSTGNYGYTF.

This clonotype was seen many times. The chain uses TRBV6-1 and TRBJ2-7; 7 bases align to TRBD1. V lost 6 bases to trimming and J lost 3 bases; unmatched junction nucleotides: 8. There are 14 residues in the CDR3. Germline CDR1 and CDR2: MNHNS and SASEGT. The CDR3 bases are TGTGCCAGCAGCTCTCTAGACAGGGACTACGAGCAGTACTTC. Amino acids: CASSSLDRDYEQYF.

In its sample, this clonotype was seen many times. CDR3 amino acids: CASSLVGSLGNTIYF. In nucleotides, the CDR3 is TGTGCCAGCAGCTTAGTGGGGAGCCTTGGAAACACCATATATTTT. The V and J genes are TRBV7-2 and TRBJ1-3; no definite D call. CDR3 length: 15 amino acids. CDR1 and CDR2 (germline): SGHTA, FQGNSA. The V and J ends lost 1 base and 3 bases respectively, with 10 bases between them.

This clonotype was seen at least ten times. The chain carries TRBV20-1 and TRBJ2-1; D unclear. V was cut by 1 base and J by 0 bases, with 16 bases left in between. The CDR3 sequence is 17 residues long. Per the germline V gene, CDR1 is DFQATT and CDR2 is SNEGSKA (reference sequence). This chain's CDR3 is CSARAVDVWSSYNEQFF. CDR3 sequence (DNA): TGCAGTGCTAGAGCCGTAGACGTTTGGAGCTCCTACAATGAGCAGTTCTTC.

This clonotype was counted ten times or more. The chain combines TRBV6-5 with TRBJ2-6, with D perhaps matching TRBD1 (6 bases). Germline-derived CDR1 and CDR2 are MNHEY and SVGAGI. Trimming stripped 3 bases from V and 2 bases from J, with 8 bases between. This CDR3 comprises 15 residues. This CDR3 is CASSYGGAGANVLTF. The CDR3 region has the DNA TGTGCCAGCAGTTATGGGGGCGCTGGGGCCAACGTCCTGACTTTC.

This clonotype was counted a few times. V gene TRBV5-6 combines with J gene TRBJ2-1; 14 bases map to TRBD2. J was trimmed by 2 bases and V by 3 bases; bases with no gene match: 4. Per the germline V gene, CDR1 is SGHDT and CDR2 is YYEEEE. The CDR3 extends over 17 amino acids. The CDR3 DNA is TGTGCCAGCAGCTCCCGACTAGCGGGGGGGGCCTACAATGAGCAGTTCTTC. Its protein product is CASSSRLAGGAYNEQFF.

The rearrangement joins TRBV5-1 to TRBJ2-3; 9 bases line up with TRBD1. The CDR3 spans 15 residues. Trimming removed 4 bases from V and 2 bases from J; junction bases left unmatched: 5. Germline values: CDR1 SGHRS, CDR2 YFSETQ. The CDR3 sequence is CASSVGQGHTDTQYF. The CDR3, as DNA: TGCGCCAGCAGCGTGGGACAGGGCCACACAGATACGCAGTATTTT.

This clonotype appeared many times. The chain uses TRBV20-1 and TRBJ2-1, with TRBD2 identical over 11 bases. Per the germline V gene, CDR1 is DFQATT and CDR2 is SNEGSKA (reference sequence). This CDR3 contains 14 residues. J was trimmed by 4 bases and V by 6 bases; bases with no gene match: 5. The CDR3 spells CSAPLAGVYNEQFF. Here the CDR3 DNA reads TGCAGTGCCCCACTAGCGGGGGTTTACAATGAGCAGTTCTTC.

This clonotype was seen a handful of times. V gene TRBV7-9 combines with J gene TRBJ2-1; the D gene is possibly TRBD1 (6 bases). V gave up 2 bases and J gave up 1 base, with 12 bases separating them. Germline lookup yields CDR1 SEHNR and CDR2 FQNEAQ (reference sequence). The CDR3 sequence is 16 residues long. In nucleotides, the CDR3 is TGTGCCAGCAGCTTACGGGCGCAGGGGTCCTACAATGAGCAGTTCTTC. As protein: CASSLRAQGSYNEQFF.

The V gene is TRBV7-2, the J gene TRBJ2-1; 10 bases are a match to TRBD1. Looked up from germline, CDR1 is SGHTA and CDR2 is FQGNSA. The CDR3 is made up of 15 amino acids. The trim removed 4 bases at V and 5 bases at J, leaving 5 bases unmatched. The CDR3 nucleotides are TGTGCCAGCAGCTCCGACAGGGGGCAGGACAATGAGCAGTTCTTC. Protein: CASSSDRGQDNEQFF.

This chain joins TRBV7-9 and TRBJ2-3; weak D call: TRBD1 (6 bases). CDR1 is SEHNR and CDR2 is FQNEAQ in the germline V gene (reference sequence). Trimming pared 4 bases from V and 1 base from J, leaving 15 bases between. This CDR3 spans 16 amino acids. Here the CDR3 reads CASSSTPRTGTDTQYF. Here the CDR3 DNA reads TGTGCCAGCAGCTCCACTCCGAGGACAGGCACAGATACGCAGTATTTT.

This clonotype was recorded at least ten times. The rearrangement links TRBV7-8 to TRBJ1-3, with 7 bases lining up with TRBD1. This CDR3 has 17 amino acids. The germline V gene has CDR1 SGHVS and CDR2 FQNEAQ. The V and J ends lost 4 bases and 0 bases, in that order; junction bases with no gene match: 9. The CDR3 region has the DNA TGTGCCAGCAGCTCCGGGACAGCCCTTTTCTCTGGAAACACCATATATTTT. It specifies CASSSGTALFSGNTIYF.

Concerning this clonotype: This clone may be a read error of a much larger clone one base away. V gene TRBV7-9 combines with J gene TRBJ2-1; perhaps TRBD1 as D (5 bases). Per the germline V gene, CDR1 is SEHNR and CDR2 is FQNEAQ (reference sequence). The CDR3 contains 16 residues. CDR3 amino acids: CAGSQLLRATDNEQFF. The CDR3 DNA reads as TGTGCCGGCAGCCAACTTCTCAGGGCTACCGACAATGAGCAGTTCTTC.

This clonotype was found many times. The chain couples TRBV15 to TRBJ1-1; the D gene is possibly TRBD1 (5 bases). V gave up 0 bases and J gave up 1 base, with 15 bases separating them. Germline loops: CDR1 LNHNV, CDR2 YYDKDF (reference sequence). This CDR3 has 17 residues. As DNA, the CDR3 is TGTGCCACCAGCAGAGATAAGGGGACGGCACAGAACACTGAAGCTTTCTTT. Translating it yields CATSRDKGTAQNTEAFF.

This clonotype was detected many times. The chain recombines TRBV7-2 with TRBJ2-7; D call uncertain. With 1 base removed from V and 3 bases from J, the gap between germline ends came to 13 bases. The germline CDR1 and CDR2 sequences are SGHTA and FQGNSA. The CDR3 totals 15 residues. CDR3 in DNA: TGTGCCAGCAGCTTAGGCGCTCGGGTCGTCTACGAGCAGTACTTC. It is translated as CASSLGARVVYEQYF.

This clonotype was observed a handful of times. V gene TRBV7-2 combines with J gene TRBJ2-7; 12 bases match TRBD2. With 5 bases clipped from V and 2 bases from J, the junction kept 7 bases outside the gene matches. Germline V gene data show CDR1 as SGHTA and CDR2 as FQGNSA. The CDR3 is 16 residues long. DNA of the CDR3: TGTGCCAGCAGCCCAGCTAGCGGGGGGGTTACCTACGAGCAGTACTTC. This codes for CASSPASGGVTYEQYF.

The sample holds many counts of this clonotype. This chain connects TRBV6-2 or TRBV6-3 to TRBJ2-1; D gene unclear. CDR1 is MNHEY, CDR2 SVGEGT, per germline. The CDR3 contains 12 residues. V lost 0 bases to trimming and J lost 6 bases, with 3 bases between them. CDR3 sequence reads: CASSYSGNEQFF. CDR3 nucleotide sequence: TGTGCCAGCAGTTACTCGGGCAATGAGCAGTTCTTC.

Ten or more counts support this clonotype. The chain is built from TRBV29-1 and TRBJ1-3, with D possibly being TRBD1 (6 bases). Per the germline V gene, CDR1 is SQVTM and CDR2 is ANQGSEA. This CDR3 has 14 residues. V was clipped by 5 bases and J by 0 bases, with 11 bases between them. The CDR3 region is CSVLTGSSGNTIYF. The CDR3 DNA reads TGCAGCGTTCTCACAGGGTCCTCTGGAAACACCATATATTTT.